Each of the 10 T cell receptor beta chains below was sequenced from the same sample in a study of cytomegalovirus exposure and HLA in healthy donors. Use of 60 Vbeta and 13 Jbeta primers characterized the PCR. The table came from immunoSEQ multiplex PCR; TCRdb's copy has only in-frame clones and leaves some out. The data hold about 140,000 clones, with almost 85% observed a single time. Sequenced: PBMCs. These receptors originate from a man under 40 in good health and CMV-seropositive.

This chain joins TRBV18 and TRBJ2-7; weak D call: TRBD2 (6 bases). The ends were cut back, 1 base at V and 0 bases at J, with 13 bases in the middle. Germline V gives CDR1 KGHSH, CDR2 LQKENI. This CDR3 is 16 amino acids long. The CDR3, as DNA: TGTGCCAGCTCACCACGAGAGCGGGTCCTCTCCTACGAGCAGTACTTC. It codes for CASSPRERVLSYEQYF.

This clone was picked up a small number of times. This CDR3 is CASSYGQGRGNTIYF. The CDR3 DNA sequence: TGCGCCAGCAGCTACGGACAGGGACGTGGAAACACCATATATTTT. The V and J genes are TRBV5-1 and TRBJ1-3; the match to TRBD1 covers 8 bases. The CDR3 loop spans 15 amino acids. V lost 3 bases, J lost 3 bases, and 5 bases stayed unmatched. The germline V gene encodes CDR1 SGHRS and CDR2 YFSETQ.

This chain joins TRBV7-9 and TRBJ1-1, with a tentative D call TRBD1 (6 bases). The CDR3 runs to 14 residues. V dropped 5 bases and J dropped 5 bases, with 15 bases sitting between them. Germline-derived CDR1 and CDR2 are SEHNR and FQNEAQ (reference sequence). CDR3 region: CASSPPGVPTEAFF. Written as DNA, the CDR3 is TGTGCCAGCAGCCCCCCAGGGGTTCCTACTGAAGCTTTCTTT.

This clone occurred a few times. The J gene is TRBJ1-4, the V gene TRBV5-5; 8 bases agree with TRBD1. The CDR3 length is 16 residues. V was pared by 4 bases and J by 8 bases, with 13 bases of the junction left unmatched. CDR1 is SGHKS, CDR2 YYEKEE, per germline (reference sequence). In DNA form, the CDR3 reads TGTGCCAGCAGCCTTGACCCCGGGACAGGTCGAGAAAAACTGTTTTTT. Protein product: CASSLDPGTGREKLFF. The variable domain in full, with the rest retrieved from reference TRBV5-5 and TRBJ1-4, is DAGVTQSPTHLIKTRGQQVTLRCSPISGHKSVSWYQQVLGQGPQFIFQYYEKEERGRGNFPDRFSARQFPNYSSELNVNALLLGDSALYLCASSLDPGTGREKLFFGSGTQLSVL.

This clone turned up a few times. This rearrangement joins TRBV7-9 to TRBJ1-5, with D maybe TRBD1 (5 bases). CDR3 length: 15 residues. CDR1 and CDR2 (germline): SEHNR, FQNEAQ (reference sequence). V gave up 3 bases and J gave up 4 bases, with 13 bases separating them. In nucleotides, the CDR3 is TGTGCCAGCAGCTTTTACACGGGGGATAATCAGCCCCAGCATTTT. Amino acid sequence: CASSFYTGDNQPQHF.

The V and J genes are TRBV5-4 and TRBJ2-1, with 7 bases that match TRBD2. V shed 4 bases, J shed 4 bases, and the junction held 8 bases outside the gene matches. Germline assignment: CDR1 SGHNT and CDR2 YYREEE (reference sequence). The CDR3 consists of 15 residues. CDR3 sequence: CASSADRDYYNEQFF. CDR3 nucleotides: TGTGCCAGCAGCGCTGACCGGGACTATTACAATGAGCAGTTCTTC.

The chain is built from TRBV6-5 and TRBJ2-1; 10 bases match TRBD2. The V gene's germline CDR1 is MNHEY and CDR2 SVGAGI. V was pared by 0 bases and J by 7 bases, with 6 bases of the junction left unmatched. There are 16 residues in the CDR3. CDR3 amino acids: CASSYSSASGSNEQFF. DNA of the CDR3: TGTGCCAGCAGTTACTCGTCGGCTAGCGGGAGTAATGAGCAGTTCTTC.

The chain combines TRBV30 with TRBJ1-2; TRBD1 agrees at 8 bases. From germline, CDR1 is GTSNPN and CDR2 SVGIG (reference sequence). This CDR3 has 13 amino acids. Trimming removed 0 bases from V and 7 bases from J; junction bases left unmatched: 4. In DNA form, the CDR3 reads TGTGCCTGGAGTGTCCAGGGGGCGGGTGGCTACACCTTC. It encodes CAWSVQGAGGYTF.

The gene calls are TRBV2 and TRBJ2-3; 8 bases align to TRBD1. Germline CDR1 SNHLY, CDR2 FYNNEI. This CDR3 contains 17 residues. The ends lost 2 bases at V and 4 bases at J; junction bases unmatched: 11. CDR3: CASSERGQELEADTQYF. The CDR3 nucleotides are TGTGCCAGCAGTGAAAGGGGACAGGAATTAGAGGCAGATACGCAGTATTTT.

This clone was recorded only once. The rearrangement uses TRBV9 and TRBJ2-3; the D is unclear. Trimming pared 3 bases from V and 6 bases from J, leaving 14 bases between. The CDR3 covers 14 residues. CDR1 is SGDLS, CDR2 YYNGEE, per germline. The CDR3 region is CASSERLVADTQYF. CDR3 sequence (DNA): TGTGCCAGCAGCGAACGACTCGTCGCGGATACGCAGTATTTT.